This TCR beta chain was obtained from a study of T-cell reconstitution after alpha-beta-depleted transplantation in children. In germline, CDR1 is DFQATT, CDR2 SNEGSKA (reference sequence). This CDR3 is 14 amino acids long. Trimming took 6 bases from V and 2 from J; bases not matched to a gene: 7. This clonotype turned up a few times. What it binds is not known. For TCRbeta, the library was prepared with unique molecular identifiers. A single record per CDR3 protein comes from TCRdb applying MiXCR to the PCR reads. The data show approximately 400,000 distinct CDR3 sequences, about 16% seen once. Study-wide results and limits: After transplant, at about two months, alpha-beta T cells were reportedly derived from several hundred expanded graft clones. Some patients' high day-60 TCRbeta diversity was traced to surviving recipient T cells and thymic progenitors. A year had passed since transplant, and T-cell counts and diversity by then came mostly from newly produced T cells.

V usage is TRBV20-1 and J usage is TRBJ2-5; 9 positions match TRBD1. This clonotype originated in a boy less than two years old who had a stem cell transplant for Wiskott-Aldrich syndrome, so the T cells may come from the graft donor. The sample in question was PBMCs, mostly from graft donor cells, obtained 360 days after TCRalphabeta/CD19-depleted stem cell transplant. The CDR3 sequence is CSASRDRDQETQYF. The CDR3, as DNA: TGCAGTGCATCTCGGGACAGGGATCAAGAGACCCAGTACTTC.